The following is a TCR beta chain sequence with its context. The antigen remains undetermined. This CDR3 region has 15 residues. CDR1 is MNHEY, CDR2 SVGAGI, per germline. V trimming: 6 bases; J trimming: 4 bases; junction bases outside the gene matches: 5. This entry is derived from a study of cytomegalovirus exposure and HLA in healthy donors. Findings of the study overall: There was a cluster of highly shared sequence variants that was likely a sequencing artifact. Among the CMV-associated chains, three were confirmed in vitro as specific for CMV antigens. Only CMV serostatus was available as immune exposure information.

PCR employed 60 Vbeta and 13 Jbeta primers. Sequenced by immunoSEQ multiplex PCR; TCRdb stores in-frame clones only, minus some. The sample records roughly 180,000 clones, roughly 8.7% being singletons. Source material: PBMCs. The rearrangement links TRBV6-5 to TRBJ2-3; 12 bases agree with TRBD2. This clonotype was sampled from a woman aged 25 to 39 in good health and CMV-seropositive. The CDR3 DNA reads TGTGCCAGCAGAACCGGGACTAGCGGGTCAGATACGCAGTATTTT. Protein: CASRTGTSGSDTQYF.